These 9 T cell receptor beta chains were all obtained from the same sample, sequenced in a study of neoadjuvant anti-PD-1 for oral cavity cancer. TCRdb's table, derived via immunoSEQ multiplex PCR, lists solely in-frame clones and lacks some. This sample has more than 50,000 clones; around 85% occur once, and the top ten carry 2.6%. Material: PBMCs, obtained before nivolumab (anti-PD-1) treatment. The receptors here all came from a person aged 35-79 years with oral cavity squamous cell carcinoma.

V usage is TRBV10-3 and J usage is TRBJ2-3, with TRBD1 matching 7 bases. Trimming took 7 bases from V and 1 from J; bases not matched to a gene: 2. Per germline, CDR1 ENHRY and CDR2 SYGVKD. The CDR3 has 13 residues. The CDR3: CAIKGTGTDTQYF. As DNA, the CDR3 is TGTGCCATCAAAGGGACAGGCACAGATACGCAGTATTTT.

V is TRBV5-4 and J is TRBJ2-5, with a weak D call TRBD2 (5 bases). Germline V gene data show CDR1 as SGHNT and CDR2 as YYREEE (reference sequence). Trimming removed 2 bases from V and 5 bases from J, with 7 bases in between. The CDR3 totals 12 residues. The CDR3 loop is CASSFTRETQYF. The CDR3 nucleotides read TGTGCCAGCAGCTTTACTAGGGAGACCCAGTACTTC.

J is TRBJ2-7 and V is TRBV6-5; no definite D call. The germline CDR1 and CDR2 sequences are MNHEY and SVGAGI. Trimming stripped 8 bases from V and 5 bases from J, with 19 bases between. The CDR3 totals 14 residues. CDR3 sequence: CASSRGPAQDEQYF. For the CDR3, the DNA is TGTGCCAGCTCACGAGGTCCCGCTCAAGACGAGCAGTACTTC.

This clone was recorded once. This rearrangement joins TRBV5-1 to TRBJ2-7, with 15 bases that match TRBD2. Germline V gives CDR1 SGHRS, CDR2 YFSETQ. V was clipped by 4 bases and J by 5 bases; unmatched bases: 10. This CDR3 has 17 residues. As DNA, the CDR3 is TGCGCCAGCAGCGCGGGACTAGCGGGGGGTCCTCCCCACGAGCAGTACTTC. Translated: CASSAGLAGGPPHEQYF.

Here the CDR3 DNA reads TGTGCCAGCAGCAATAGCGGGAGCCCCAAGGATACGCAGTATTTT. This encodes CASSNSGSPKDTQYF. The rearrangement joins TRBV5-4 to TRBJ2-3, with 9 nucleotides matching TRBD2. The trim removed 4 bases at V and 6 bases at J, leaving 9 bases unmatched. The V gene's germline CDR1 is SGHNT and CDR2 YYREEE (reference sequence). There are 15 residues in the CDR3.

The chain has TRBV6-1 and TRBJ2-7, with a tentative D call TRBD2 (5 bases). Trimming took 2 bases from V and 4 from J, leaving 9 bases between them. Germline lookup yields CDR1 MNHNS and CDR2 SASEGT. The CDR3 consists of 13 residues. The CDR3 DNA follows: TGTGCCAGCAGTGAAACGGGGTCATACGAGCAGTACTTC. Protein product: CASSETGSYEQYF.

The V call is TRBV30, the J call TRBJ1-3, with TRBD1 matching 7 bases. The CDR3 is 14 residues long. Trimming cost V 8 bases and J 0 bases; bases outside gene matches: 7. Germline assignment: CDR1 GTSNPN and CDR2 SVGIG (reference sequence). The DNA for the CDR3 is TGTGCCCTACTCGACAGGGTCTCTGGAAACACCATATATTTT. Amino acid sequence: CALLDRVSGNTIYF.

The CDR3 nucleotides are TGCGCCAGCAGCCAAGAGGACGGGAAATTGGCCGGGAGCACAGATACGCAGTATTTT. The encoded protein is CASSQEDGKLAGSTDTQYF. The chain combines TRBV4-1 with TRBJ2-3; TRBD2 is a possible D gene (5 bases). V dropped 0 bases and J dropped 0 bases, with 19 bases sitting between them. CDR1 and CDR2 (germline): MGHRA, YSYEKL. The CDR3 length is 19 residues.

For the CDR3, the DNA is TGTGCCAGCAGTTACTCAAATGGCTACACCTTC. This translates into CASSYSNGYTF. The chain combines TRBV6-6 with TRBJ1-2, with D uncertain. The ends were cut back, 0 bases at V and 6 bases at J, with 2 bases in the middle. The length of the CDR3 is 11 residues. In germline, CDR1 is MNHNY, CDR2 SVGAGI (reference sequence).